A single T cell receptor (beta chain) is shown here with its context. In building TCR beta libraries, iRepertoire HTBI primers were used together with Arm-PCR of CDR3 regions. In TCRdb, the multiplex PCR reads were re-called with MiXCR into one record per CDR3 protein. There are some 440,000 distinct CDR3 sequences in the sample; less than 25% occur only once, and approximately 7.8% lies in the top ten. The data originate from a study of regulatory T cells in long-lasting Graves disease. The time point denotes: persistent/refractory GD, antithyroid drugs over 5 years with positive TRAb. From PBMCs, RNA was extracted and then used to make the TCR library. Trimming removed 0 bases at V and 1 base at J, with 15 bases between. In germline, CDR1 is SEHNR, CDR2 FQNEAQ (reference sequence). The CDR3 sequence is 17 residues long.

This receptor was obtained from a female donor with Graves disease. The V call is TRBV7-9, the J call TRBJ1-1; D gene unclear. Source: peripheral blood mononuclear cells (PBMCs), taken when the disease was refractory, from a patient treated with antithyroid drugs. The CDR3, as DNA: TGTGCCAGCAGCTTAGCCAGCGGACCCATTGCGAACACTGAAGCTTTCTTT. Its protein product is CASSLASGPIANTEAFF.